This T cell receptor beta chain stems from a study of blood T cell repertoires in COVID-19. Study in general: Material from acute and convalescent COVID-19 was sourced from the United States, Italy and Spain. From T cells, B-cell-depleted T cells, or PBMCs came the material, which was cDNA or gDNA.

Enrolled during active infection, Seattle patients were then followed longitudinally. Trimming took 6 bases from V and 3 from J, leaving 12 bases between them. The CDR3 length is 13 residues. The germline gives CDR1 LGHDT, CDR2 YNNKEL (reference sequence). Authors' data handling: Reference gene primers were amplified, and this amplification served to estimate nucleated cell counts. The assay was immunoSEQ multiplex PCR, and TCRdb's table has in-frame clones only and misses some. D and trimming come from the DNA, and the V and J calls and clone size come from that table. This table holds 150,000 to 200,000 clones, more than 75% found once.

The V call is TRBV3-1 (or the pseudogene TRBV3-2), the J call TRBJ2-7, with D possibly being TRBD2 (5 bases). Sequencing used peripheral blood. The receptor was derived from a woman aged 40 to 50 with COVID-19, enrolled during active disease. This chain's CDR3 is CASSLGRDYEQYF. CDR3 nucleotide sequence: TGTGCCAGCAGTCTTGGACGGGACTACGAGCAGTACTTC.